One sample yielded the 24 T cell receptor beta chains listed below, sequenced in a study of T cells after yellow fever vaccination. TCRdb re-called the 5' RACE reads through MiXCR, storing one row per CDR3 protein. Altogether some 320,000 distinct CDR3 sequences are present, 8.5% to 10% being singletons, with the ten largest covering 3% to 3.5%. Sample: CD4+ T cells sorted from PBMCs, taken 5 days after the yellow fever booster vaccination. Receptors were obtained from a man between 18 and 35 years old who received the YFV17D yellow fever vaccine.

The chain combines TRBV19 with TRBJ1-6; D is ambiguous. The CDR3 contains 14 residues. Germline V lookup: CDR1 LNHDA, CDR2 SQIVND (reference sequence). V gave up 7 bases and J gave up 11 bases, with 18 bases separating them. The CDR3 region is CASTPSPVGTPLHF. The CDR3, as DNA: TGTGCCAGTACCCCGTCGCCGGTGGGGACACCCCTCCACTTT.

V gene TRBV5-8 combines with J gene TRBJ1-2; D gene ambiguous. Germline V gene sequence: CDR1 SGHTS, CDR2 YDEGEE. The germline V and J ends were trimmed by 2 bases and 4 bases, with 15 bases remaining between them. CDR3 length: 15 residues. CDR3 in amino acids: CASSFLRLSVYGYTF. The CDR3 nucleotides are TGTGCCAGCAGCTTCCTTCGCTTGTCAGTCTATGGCTACACCTTC.

This chain uses TRBV4-3 with TRBJ1-3, with unresolved D. V shed 3 bases and J shed 0 bases, with 9 bases lying between them. The CDR3 contains 15 residues. Germline CDR1 and CDR2: LGHNA and YSLEER. This CDR3 reads CASSQRDGSGNTIYF. The CDR3 DNA reads as TGCGCCAGCAGCCAGCGAGATGGCTCTGGAAACACCATATATTTT.

This clonotype occurred a few times. The V and J genes are TRBV20-1 and TRBJ1-2, with 9 bases matching TRBD1. CDR1 DFQATT and CDR2 SNEGSKA come from the germline V gene (reference sequence). V lost 4 bases and J lost 3; bases outside the gene matches: 9. This CDR3 contains 15 residues. This chain's CDR3 is CSANTGGRGDYGYTF. Here the CDR3 DNA reads TGCAGTGCTAATACAGGGGGCAGGGGGGACTATGGCTACACCTTC.

V usage is TRBV5-1 and J usage is TRBJ2-5; no firm D call. Germline-derived CDR1 and CDR2 are SGHRS and YFSETQ. V shed 7 bases and J shed 2 bases, with 9 bases lying between them. CDR3 length equals 12 residues. As DNA, the CDR3 is TGCGCCAGCCGCGTTGGACAAGAGACCCAGTACTTC. Protein product: CASRVGQETQYF.

This clonotype has more than one count but fewer than ten. CDR3 protein: CAISPGDLQGYEQYF. In DNA, the CDR3 is TGTGCCATCAGCCCAGGGGACCTACAGGGCTACGAGCAGTACTTC. The rearrangement uses TRBV10-3 and TRBJ2-7; D may be TRBD1 (6 bases). The CDR3 is made up of 15 amino acids. Germline CDR1 reads ENHRY; CDR2 reads SYGVKD. V was clipped by 6 bases and J by 3 bases, with 18 bases between them.

At least ten counts were recorded for this clonotype. V and J are TRBV10-3 and TRBJ1-2, with 9 bases that match TRBD1. V lost 4 bases to trimming and J lost 5 bases; unmatched junction nucleotides: 8. The germline CDR1 and CDR2 sequences are ENHRY and SYGVKD. CDR3 length equals 15 residues. The CDR3 sequence is CAISADPGTGYGYTF. The CDR3 nucleotides are TGTGCCATCAGTGCAGATCCCGGGACAGGGTATGGCTACACCTTC.

The genes are TRBV27 and TRBJ1-1; D ambiguous. Germline loops: CDR1 MNHEY, CDR2 SMNVEV (reference sequence). The CDR3 covers 15 residues. The V end was cut by 3 bases, the J end by 0 bases, with 11 bases between. The CDR3 bases are TGTGCCAGCAGTTTGTTGGCGCCGCTGAACACTGAAGCTTTCTTT. Encoded protein: CASSLLAPLNTEAFF.

This clonotype was seen repeatedly, ten times or more. The chain has TRBV12-3 or TRBV12-4 and TRBJ1-1, with D uncertain. The CDR3 covers 13 residues. V lost 5 bases, J lost 0 bases, and 7 bases lay in between. CDR3 loop: CASSPQLNTEAFF. The CDR3 DNA follows: TGTGCCAGCAGTCCACAGTTGAACACTGAAGCTTTCTTT.

V usage is TRBV7-2 and J usage is TRBJ1-5; no definite D call. This CDR3 contains 20 residues. Trimming cost V 2 bases and J 0 bases, with 23 bases left between them. Germline lookup yields CDR1 SGHTA and CDR2 FQGNSA. In nucleotides, the CDR3 is TGTGCCAGCAGCTTATCCTCCCTATCGGGTATCAGTGATAGCAATCAGCCCCAGCATTTT. As protein: CASSLSSLSGISDSNQPQHF.

In its sample, this clonotype was seen a few times. The chain carries TRBV3-1 and TRBJ2-2, with TRBD2 matching 8 bases. Germline V gene lookup returns CDR1 LGHDT and CDR2 YNNKEL (reference sequence). V was pared by 6 bases and J by 5 bases, with 14 bases of the junction left unmatched. The CDR3 is 17 residues long. Written as DNA, the CDR3 is TGTGCCAGCAGACATTACCCCCTCGGGGGGGCAACCGGGGAGCTGTTTTTT. Protein: CASRHYPLGGATGELFF.

This clonotype was counted a few times. The chain uses TRBV2 and TRBJ2-7; D possibly matches TRBD1 or TRBD2 (5 bases each). V gave up 5 bases and J gave up 7 bases, with 15 bases separating them. Germline V gene lookup returns CDR1 SNHLY and CDR2 FYNNEI. The CDR3 runs 13 residues. This CDR3 is CASSPTGWGEQYF. Written as DNA, the CDR3 is TGTGCCAGCAGTCCCACTGGTTGGGGGGAGCAGTACTTC.

This clonotype was found a few times. The V call is TRBV7-3, the J call TRBJ1-2; D gene unclear. The length of the CDR3 is 14 residues. Deletions cut 5 bases from V and 8 bases from J, with 18 bases between. Germline loops: CDR1 SGHTA, CDR2 FQGTGA. CDR3 nucleotide sequence: TGTGCCAGCAGCGACACACCGGGTGGAATGGGCTACACCTTC. Translation: CASSDTPGGMGYTF.

V usage is TRBV4-1 and J usage is TRBJ1-2, with 7 bases that match TRBD1. The CDR3 is 14 residues long. The trim removed 5 bases at V and 6 bases at J, leaving 9 bases unmatched. CDR1 is MGHRA and CDR2 is YSYEKL in the germline V gene. The CDR3 protein is CASSDLTGFNGYTF. The CDR3 nucleotides read TGCGCCAGCAGCGACCTGACAGGGTTTAATGGCTACACCTTC.

This clonotype was observed a few times. V gene TRBV7-6 combines with J gene TRBJ2-5; D is perhaps TRBD2 (6 bases). Germline CDR1 is SGHVS and CDR2 is FNYEAQ. The length of the CDR3 is 13 residues. V was clipped by 5 bases and J by 2 bases, with 9 bases between them. The CDR3 DNA reads as TGTGCCAGCAGCACGGGACTTCAAGAGACCCAGTACTTC. This translates into CASSTGLQETQYF.

The chain combines TRBV7-6 with TRBJ1-1, with D unclear. Germline CDR1 reads SGHVS; CDR2 reads FNYEAQ. The CDR3 loop spans 14 amino acids. V was trimmed by 4 bases and J by 0 bases, leaving 9 bases between them. The CDR3 bases are TGTGCCAGCAGCTCCCAGGAGTTGAACACTGAAGCTTTCTTT. The encoded protein is CASSSQELNTEAFF.

V is TRBV5-4 and J is TRBJ2-3; TRBD1 might be the D (6 bases). The CDR3 contains 18 residues. The V end lost 4 bases, the J end lost 0 bases, and 21 bases lay between the germline ends. Germline lookup yields CDR1 SGHNT and CDR2 YYREEE (reference sequence). CDR3 in DNA: TGTGCCAGCAGCGCCGGACAGACGTCCTTCCCTAGCACAGATACGCAGTATTTT. Protein sequence: CASSAGQTSFPSTDTQYF.

A note on this clonotype: One end of the junction varies from germline; a read error may be responsible. V is TRBV10-3 and J is TRBJ1-3; 9 bases match TRBD1. Germline CDR1 ENHRY, CDR2 SYGVKD. This CDR3 contains 14 residues. CDR3 residues: CAISDVGQGPLGSF. The CDR3 DNA reads as TGTGCCATCAGTGATGTGGGACAGGGCCCCCTCGGAAGTTTT.

This chain links TRBV5-1 with TRBJ2-1, with 13 bases lining up with TRBD2. V lost 4 bases and J lost 10; bases outside the gene matches: 8. The germline CDR1 and CDR2 sequences are SGHRS and YFSETQ. This CDR3 is built from 15 residues. The CDR3 sequence: CASSPGLAGEGEQFF. DNA of the CDR3: TGCGCCAGCAGCCCAGGACTAGCGGGGGAAGGCGAGCAGTTCTTC.

The genes are TRBV5-1 and TRBJ2-5; D gene ambiguous. The CDR3 length is 14 residues. From germline, CDR1 is SGHRS and CDR2 YFSETQ. V lost 0 bases to trimming and J lost 2 bases, with 8 bases between them. This CDR3 reads CASSLANGQETQYF. In nucleotides, the CDR3 is TGCGCCAGCAGCTTGGCTAACGGACAAGAGACCCAGTACTTC.

In regard to this clonotype: A read error is possible here, since a much larger clone lies one base away. The V call is TRBV5-1, the J call TRBJ1-2; maybe TRBD1 (6 bases). Per the germline V gene, CDR1 is SGHRS and CDR2 is YFSETQ. Trimming took 0 bases from V and 0 from J, leaving 9 bases between them. The CDR3 totals 15 residues. The CDR3 spells CASSLARTANYGYTF. The CDR3 bases are TGCGCCAGCAGCTTGGCAAGGACAGCTAACTATGGCTACACCTTC. The full variable domain, with the rest looked up from reference TRBV5-1 and TRBJ1-2, is KAGVTQTPRYLIKTRGQQVTLSCSPISGHRSVSWYQQTPGQGLQFLFEYFSETQRNKGNFPGRFSGRQFSNSRSEMNVSTLELGDSALYLCASSLARTANYGYTFGSGTRLTVV.

The chain couples TRBV5-6 to TRBJ1-5; 7 bases are shared with TRBD1. Losses at the gene ends were 3 bases for V and 6 bases for J; bases not matched to a gene: 12. Germline loops: CDR1 SGHDT, CDR2 YYEEEE. This CDR3 has 16 amino acids. CDR3 in amino acids: CASSSMRQGQGQPQHF. As DNA, the CDR3 is TGTGCCAGCAGCTCCATGAGACAGGGTCAGGGTCAGCCCCAGCATTTT.

This clonotype showed up just a few times. The V call is TRBV18, the J call TRBJ2-7; D might be TRBD2 (7 bases). V was trimmed by 3 bases and J by 1 base, leaving 13 bases between them. Germline V gene lookup returns CDR1 KGHSH and CDR2 LQKENI. The CDR3 runs to 15 residues. The CDR3 loop is CASSPIAGASYEQYF. CDR3 in DNA: TGTGCCAGCTCACCTATTGCGGGGGCTTCCTACGAGCAGTACTTC.

This clonotype occurred a few times. The chain couples TRBV5-6 to TRBJ1-3, with D hard to call. The CDR3 loop spans 15 amino acids. CDR1 and CDR2 from the germline V gene are SGHDT and YYEEEE. Trimming took off 1 base at V and 0 bases at J, with 8 bases between the two ends. CDR3 sequence (DNA): TGTGCCAGCAGCTTGAGGCTACTCTCTGGAAACACCATATATTTT. Translated: CASSLRLLSGNTIYF. The whole variable domain, remainder taken from reference TRBV5-6 and TRBJ1-3, is DAGVTQSPTHLIKTRGQQVTLRCSPKSGHDTVSWYQQALGQGPQFIFQYYEEEERQRGNFPDRFSGHQFPNYSSELNVNALLLGDSALYLCASSLRLLSGNTIYFGEGSWLTVV.